The next 9 T cell receptor beta chains were all read from a single sample in a study of blood T cell repertoires in COVID-19 (TCRdb year 2020). The library was obtained by the immunoSEQ multiplex PCR assay. In TCRdb, the immuneACCESS table is reduced to in-frame sequences with V and J assigned. These tables do not hold every clone; where another copy was compared, an unresolved V gene accounts for under half, and the others remain unexplained. The sample data list about 71,000 clones, and about 80% of these were observed just once. The ten largest clonotypes hold approximately 14% of the sample. The sequenced sample was peripheral blood. Receptor source: a woman aged 80 or over with acute or convalescent COVID-19.

The chain uses TRBV7-2 and TRBJ2-3; 9 bases match TRBD2. Germline V gene data show CDR1 as SGHTA and CDR2 as FQGNSA. The CDR3 extends over 17 amino acids. After removal of 1 base from V and 2 bases from J, the junction contained 7 bases not matched to a gene. CDR3 sequence (DNA): TGTGCCAGCAGCTTAGGTGCCTTAGCGGGAGTCACAGATACGCAGTATTTT. It codes for CASSLGALAGVTDTQYF.

The table lists this clone with a few counts. The gene calls are TRBV9 and TRBJ1-4, with D possibly TRBD1 on 5 matching bases. V was pared by 0 bases and J by 8 bases, with 14 bases between. The CDR3 runs to 15 residues. The V gene's germline CDR1 is SGDLS and CDR2 YYNGEE. The DNA of the CDR3 is TGTGCCAGCAGCGTAGCCCAGGGAGGGTCGGAAAAACTGTTTTTT. Protein sequence: CASSVAQGGSEKLFF.

This clone was detected only a few times. This chain joins TRBV5-4 and TRBJ2-5; TRBD2 aligns across 7 bases. Germline lookup yields CDR1 SGHNT and CDR2 YYREEE (reference sequence). This CDR3 region has 15 residues. V gave up 4 bases and J gave up 5 bases; unmatched junction bases: 11. CDR3 sequence (DNA): TGTGCCAGCAGCAGGGCCGCGGGGGTTGGGGAGACCCAGTACTTC. It encodes CASSRAAGVGETQYF.

The V and J genes are TRBV18 and TRBJ2-1, with 11 positions matching TRBD1. Germline V gene data show CDR1 as KGHSH and CDR2 as LQKENI. The CDR3 loop spans 15 amino acids. V lost 2 bases and J lost 8; bases outside the gene matches: 5. The DNA for the CDR3 is TGTGCCAGCTCACCAGGGGACAGGGGGATCGATGAGCAGTTCTTC. It encodes CASSPGDRGIDEQFF.

The chain couples TRBV14 to TRBJ2-5, with a weak D call TRBD2 (5 bases). With 1 base removed from V and 0 bases from J, the gap between germline ends came to 12 bases. There are 16 residues in the CDR3. Germline V gene data show CDR1 as SGHDN and CDR2 as FVKESK. The CDR3 bases are TGTGCCAGCAGCCAAGGAAAGCGGAGCAACCAAGAGACCCAGTACTTC. Encoded protein: CASSQGKRSNQETQYF.

The rearrangement uses TRBV4-1 and TRBJ2-1, with 14 bases aligning to TRBD2. V trimming: 6 bases; J trimming: 4 bases; junction bases outside the gene matches: 5. The CDR3 consists of 16 residues. Looked up from germline, CDR1 is MGHRA and CDR2 is YSYEKL. DNA of the CDR3: TGCGCCAGCAGGATTAGGACTAGCGGGAGGTACAATGAGCAGTTCTTC. The encoded protein is CASRIRTSGRYNEQFF.

The genes are TRBV29-1 and TRBJ2-7, with 8 bases matching TRBD1. Trimming at V came to 4 bases and at J to 2 bases, leaving 7 bases not matched to a gene. The CDR3 totals 14 residues. From germline, CDR1 is SQVTM and CDR2 ANQGSEA. The CDR3 region is CSVVHGTGTYEQYF. The CDR3 bases are TGCAGCGTTGTCCACGGGACAGGTACCTACGAGCAGTACTTC.

This chain connects TRBV11-2 to TRBJ2-1; 13 bases line up with TRBD2. CDR1 is SGHAT and CDR2 is FQNNGV in the germline V gene. The V and J ends lost 2 bases and 8 bases, in that order; junction bases with no gene match: 6. CDR3 length: 16 residues. CDR3 in amino acids: CASSLRTSGSNDEQFF. CDR3 in DNA: TGTGCCAGCAGCTTAAGGACTAGCGGGAGTAACGATGAGCAGTTCTTC. Drawing the rest from reference TRBV11-2 and TRBJ2-1, the complete variable domain is EAGVAQSPRYKIIEKRQSVAFWCNPISGHATLYWYQQILGQGPKLLIQFQNNGVVDDSQLPKDRFSAERLKGVDSTLKIQPAKLEDSAVYLCASSLRTSGSNDEQFFGPGTRLTVL.

V usage is TRBV5-6 and J usage is TRBJ1-5; maybe TRBD1 (5 bases). There are 18 residues in the CDR3. Trimming removed 5 bases at V and 11 bases at J, with 32 bases between. The V gene's germline CDR1 is SGHDT and CDR2 YYEEEE. CDR3 coding DNA: TGTGCCAGCAGTTCGACCTGGAATGACGGGGGTGGTCGGGGGGCCCAGCATTTT. Protein product: CASSSTWNDGGGRGAQHF.